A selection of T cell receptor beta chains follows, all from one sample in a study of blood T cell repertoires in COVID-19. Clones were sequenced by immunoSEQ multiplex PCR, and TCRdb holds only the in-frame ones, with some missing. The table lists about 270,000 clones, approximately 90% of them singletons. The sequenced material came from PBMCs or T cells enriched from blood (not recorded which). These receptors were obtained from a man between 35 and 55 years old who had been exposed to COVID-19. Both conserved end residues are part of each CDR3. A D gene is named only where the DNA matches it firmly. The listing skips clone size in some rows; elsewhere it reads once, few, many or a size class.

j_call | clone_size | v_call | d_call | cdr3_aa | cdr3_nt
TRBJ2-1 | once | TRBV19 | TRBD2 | CAAGGAYNEQFF | TGTGCCGCCGGGGGGGCCTACAATGAGCAGTTCTTC
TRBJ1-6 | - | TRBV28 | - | CASSLRRSGNSPLHF | TGTGCCAGCAGTTTAAGACGGAGTGGAAATTCACCCCTCCACTTT
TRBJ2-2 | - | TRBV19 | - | CASSIPQVNTGELFF | TGTGCCAGTAGTATCCCCCAGGTGAACACCGGGGAGCTGTTTTTT
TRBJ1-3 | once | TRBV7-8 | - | CASSGHGNTIYF | TGTGCCAGCAGCGGCCACGGAAACACCATATATTTT
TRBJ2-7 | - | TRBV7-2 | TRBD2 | CASSLGPILAGDLYEQYF | TGTGCCAGCAGCTTAGGTCCAATCCTAGCGGGAGATCTTTACGAGCAGTACTTC
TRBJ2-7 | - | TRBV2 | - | CASRDHGAAISYEQYF | TGTGCCAGCAGAGACCACGGCGCGGCTATATCCTACGAGCAGTACTTC
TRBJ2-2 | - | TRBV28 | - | CATEQGVNTGELFF | TGTGCCACCGAGCAGGGCGTGAACACCGGGGAGCTGTTTTTT
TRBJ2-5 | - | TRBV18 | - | CASSPTTEQETQYF | TGTGCCAGCTCACCAACGACAGAACAAGAGACCCAGTACTTC
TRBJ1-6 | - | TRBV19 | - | CASSIRGNNNSPLHF | TGTGCCAGTAGTATACGGGGGAATAATAATTCACCCCTCCACTTT
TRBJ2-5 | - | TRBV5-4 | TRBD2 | CASSVLREGETQYF | TGTGCCAGCAGCGTTTTACGGGAGGGGGAGACCCAGTACTTC
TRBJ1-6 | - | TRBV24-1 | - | CATSDFRGSPLHF | TGTGCCACCAGTGATTTTCGGGGGTCACCCCTCCACTTT
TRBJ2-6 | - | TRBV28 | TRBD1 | CASSLTDRAANVLTF | TGTGCCAGCAGTTTAACGGACAGGGCGGCCAACGTCCTGACTTTC
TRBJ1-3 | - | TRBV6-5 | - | CASRREAHSGNTIYF | TGTGCCAGCAGGAGAGAGGCACATTCTGGAAACACCATATATTTT
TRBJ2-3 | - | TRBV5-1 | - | CASSPGVLAPESTDTQYF | TGCGCCAGCAGCCCTGGAGTACTAGCCCCAGAAAGCACAGATACGCAGTATTTT
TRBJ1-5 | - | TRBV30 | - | CAWRDGHAYSNQPQHF | TGTGCCTGGAGGGATGGACACGCTTATAGCAATCAGCCCCAGCATTTT
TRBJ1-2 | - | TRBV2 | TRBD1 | CASSEIHTGANGYTF | TGTGCCAGCAGTGAAATACATACAGGGGCTAATGGCTACACCTTC
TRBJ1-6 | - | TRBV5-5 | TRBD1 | CASSVDRGTNSPLHF | TGTGCCAGCAGCGTAGACAGGGGGACGAATTCACCCCTCCACTTT
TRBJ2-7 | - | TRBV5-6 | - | CASSLVGEAPYEQYF | TGTGCCAGCAGCTTGGTTGGGGAGGCTCCCTACGAGCAGTACTTC
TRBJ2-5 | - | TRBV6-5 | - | CASSYSGARAETQYF | TGTGCCAGCAGTTACTCCGGCGCCAGGGCGGAGACCCAGTACTTC
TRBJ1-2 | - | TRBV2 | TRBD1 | CASTPTGDIYGYTF | TGTGCCAGCACTCCGACAGGGGATATCTATGGCTACACCTTC
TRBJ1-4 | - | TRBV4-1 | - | CASSQAQGQREKLFF | TGCGCCAGCAGCCAAGCTCAGGGTCAGAGGGAAAAACTGTTTTTT
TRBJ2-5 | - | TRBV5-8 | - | CASSLKDREETQYF | TGTGCCAGCAGCTTAAAGGACAGAGAAGAGACCCAGTACTTC
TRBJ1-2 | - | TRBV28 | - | CASSLSSTGSGYTF | TGTGCCAGCAGTTTATCCTCCACAGGGTCTGGCTACACCTTC